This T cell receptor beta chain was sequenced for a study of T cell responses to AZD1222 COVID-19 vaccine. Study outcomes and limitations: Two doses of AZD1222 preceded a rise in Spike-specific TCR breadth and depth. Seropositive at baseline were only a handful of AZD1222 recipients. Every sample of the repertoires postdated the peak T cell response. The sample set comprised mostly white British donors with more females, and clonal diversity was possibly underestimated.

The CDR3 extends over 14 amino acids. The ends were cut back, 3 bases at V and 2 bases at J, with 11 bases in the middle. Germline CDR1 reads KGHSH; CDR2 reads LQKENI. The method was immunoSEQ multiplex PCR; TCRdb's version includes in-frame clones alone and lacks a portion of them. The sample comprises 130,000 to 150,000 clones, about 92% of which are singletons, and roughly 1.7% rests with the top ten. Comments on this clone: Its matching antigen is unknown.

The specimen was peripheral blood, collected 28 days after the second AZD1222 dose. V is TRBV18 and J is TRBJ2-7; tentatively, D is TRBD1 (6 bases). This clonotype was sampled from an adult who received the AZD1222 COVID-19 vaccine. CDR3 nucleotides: TGTGCCAGCTCACCTTCGACAGGTACCTACGAGCAGTACTTC. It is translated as CASSPSTGTYEQYF.